These 3 T cell receptor beta chains came from one sample sequenced in a study of blood T cells in healthy people across ages. Sample-barcoded 5' priming and a J-beta primer mix drove a second PCR of roughly 7 to 11 cycles. TCRdb reanalysed the 5' RACE reads using MiXCR and keeps one entry per CDR3 protein. The sample has 1,800,000 or so distinct CDR3 sequences; approximately 39% are singletons. Sequencing used blood. These receptor sequences come from a human donor in good health.

This chain uses TRBV10-3 with TRBJ2-3; 9 bases are a match to TRBD2. From germline, CDR1 is ENHRY and CDR2 SYGVKD. Losses at the gene ends were 3 bases for V and 2 bases for J; bases not matched to a gene: 6. This CDR3 is built from 16 residues. CDR3 bases: TGTGCCATCAGTGAAGCTAGCGGGGTAACCACAGATACGCAGTATTTT. Translating gives CAISEASGVTTDTQYF.

This clonotype was detected only a few times. The chain uses TRBV5-1 and TRBJ1-2; D is uncertain. The germline V gene has CDR1 SGHRS and CDR2 YFSETQ. The CDR3 is made up of 13 amino acids. Trimming removed 4 bases at V and 1 base at J, with 8 bases between. This CDR3 reads CASSRFNNYGYTF. CDR3 nucleotide sequence: TGCGCCAGCAGCCGCTTCAATAACTATGGCTACACCTTC.

The gene calls are TRBV6-6 and TRBJ1-1; tentatively, D is TRBD1 (5 bases). Germline CDR1 and CDR2: MNHNY and SVGAGI (reference sequence). CDR3 size: 13 residues. The ends were cut back, 6 bases at V and 1 base at J, with 9 bases in the middle. The CDR3 DNA sequence: TGTGCCAGCAGCCCAGGGTGGAACACTGAAGCTTTCTTT. This translates into CASSPGWNTEAFF.